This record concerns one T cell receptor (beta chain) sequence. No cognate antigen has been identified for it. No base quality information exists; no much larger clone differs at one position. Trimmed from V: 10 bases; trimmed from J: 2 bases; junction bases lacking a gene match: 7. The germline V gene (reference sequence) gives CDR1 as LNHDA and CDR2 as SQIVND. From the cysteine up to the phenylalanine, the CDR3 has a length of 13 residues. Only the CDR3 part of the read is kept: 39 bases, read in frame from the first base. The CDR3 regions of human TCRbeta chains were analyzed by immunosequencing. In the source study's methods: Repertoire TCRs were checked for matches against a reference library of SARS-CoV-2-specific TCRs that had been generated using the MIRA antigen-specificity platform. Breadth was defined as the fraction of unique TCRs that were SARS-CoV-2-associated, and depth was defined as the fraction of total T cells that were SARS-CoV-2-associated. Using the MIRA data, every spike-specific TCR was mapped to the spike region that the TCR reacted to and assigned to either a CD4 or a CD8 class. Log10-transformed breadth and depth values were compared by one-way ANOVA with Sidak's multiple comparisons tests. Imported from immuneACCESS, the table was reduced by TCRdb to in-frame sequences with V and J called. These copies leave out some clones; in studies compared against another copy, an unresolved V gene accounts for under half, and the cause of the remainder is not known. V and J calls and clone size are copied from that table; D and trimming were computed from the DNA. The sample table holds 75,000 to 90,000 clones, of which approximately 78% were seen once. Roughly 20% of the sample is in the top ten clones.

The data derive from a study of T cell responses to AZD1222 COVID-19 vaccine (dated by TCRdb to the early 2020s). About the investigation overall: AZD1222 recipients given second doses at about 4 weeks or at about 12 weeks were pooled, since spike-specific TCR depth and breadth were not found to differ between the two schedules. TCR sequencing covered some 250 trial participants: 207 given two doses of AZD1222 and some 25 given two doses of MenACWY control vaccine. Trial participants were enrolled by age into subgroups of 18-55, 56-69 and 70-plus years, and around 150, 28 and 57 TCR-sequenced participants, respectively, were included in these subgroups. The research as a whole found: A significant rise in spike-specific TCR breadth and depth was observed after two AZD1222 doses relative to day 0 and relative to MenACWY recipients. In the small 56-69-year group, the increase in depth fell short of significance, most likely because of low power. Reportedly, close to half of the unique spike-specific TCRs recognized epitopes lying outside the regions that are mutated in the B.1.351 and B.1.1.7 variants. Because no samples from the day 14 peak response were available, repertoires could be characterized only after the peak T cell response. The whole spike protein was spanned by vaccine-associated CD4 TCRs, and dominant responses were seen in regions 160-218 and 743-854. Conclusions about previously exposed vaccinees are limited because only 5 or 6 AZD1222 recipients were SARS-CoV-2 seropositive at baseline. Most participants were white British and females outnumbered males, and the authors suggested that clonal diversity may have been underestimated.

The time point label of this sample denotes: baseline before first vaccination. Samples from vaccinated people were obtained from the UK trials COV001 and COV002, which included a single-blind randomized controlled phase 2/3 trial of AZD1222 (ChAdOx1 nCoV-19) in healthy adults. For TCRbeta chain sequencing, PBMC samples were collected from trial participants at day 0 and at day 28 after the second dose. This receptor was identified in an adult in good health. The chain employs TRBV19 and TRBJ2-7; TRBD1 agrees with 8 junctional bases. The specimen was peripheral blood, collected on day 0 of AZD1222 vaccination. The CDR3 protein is CATGEQGAYEQYF. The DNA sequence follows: TGTGCCACCGGCGAACAGGGGGCCTACGAGCAGTACTTC.